A selection of T cell receptor beta chains follows, all from one sample in a study of T cells in Graves' hyperthyroidism and ophthalmopathy. TCRdb re-derived calls from the multiplex PCR reads in MiXCR, one entry per CDR3 protein. The table includes 490,000 or so distinct CDR3 sequences, 40% to 55% detected once. The material sequenced was peripheral blood or thyroid tissue (not recorded which). The origin of the receptors is an adult woman with Graves' disease, either hyperthyroidism or ophthalmopathy (not recorded which). CDR3s include the opening cysteine and the closing phenylalanine or tryptophan. D genes are given only for firm matches. Only part of the rows carry a size: once, few, many, or a class if the clone is expanded.

V gene,clone size,D gene,J gene,CDR3 protein,CDR3 DNA
TRBV29-1,.,TRBD1,TRBJ1-2,CSVDTGTGYGYTF,TGCAGCGTTGATACCGGGACAGGCTATGGCTACACCTTT
TRBV4-1,.,TRBD2,TRBJ2-7,CASSLYTLGLDLREQYF,TGCGCCAGCAGCCTTTACACTTTAGGACTAGATCTCCGGGAGCAGTACTTC
TRBV10-3,many,.,TRBJ1-1,CAGGGNTEAFF,TGTGCCGGGGGGGGGAACACTGAAGCTTTCTTT
TRBV20-1,many,.,TRBJ1-5,CSATQAGQPQHF,TGCAGTGCTACGCAAGCGGGTCAGCCCCAGCATTTT
TRBV25-1,few,TRBD1,TRBJ2-3,CASSGPLGTGSTDTQYF,TGTGCCAGCAGTGGACCCCTTGGGACAGGGAGCACAGATACGCAGTATTTT
TRBV29-1,few,.,TRBJ2-7,CSVMTGPYEQYF,TGCAGCGTGATGACAGGCCCCTACGAGCAGTACTTC
TRBV20-1,.,.,TRBJ1-2,CSARWRNSGADGYTF,TGCAGTGCTAGGTGGCGGAACTCTGGGGCCGATGGCTACACCTTC
TRBV29-1,many,TRBD1,TRBJ2-2,CSFRDSSTGELFF,TGCAGCTTCCGGGACAGCAGTACCGGGGAGCTGTTTTTT
TRBV10-2,few,.,TRBJ2-5,CASSSRTQETQYF,TGTGCCAGCTCCAGCAGGACCCAAGAGACCCAGTACTTC
TRBV9,.,.,TRBJ1-5,CASSVGGGGNQPQHF,TGTGCCAGCAGCGTAGGGGGGGGTGGCAATCAGCCCCAGCATTTT
TRBV7-9,.,.,TRBJ1-6,CAVRQANSPLHF,TGTGCCGTCAGACAGGCGAATTCACCCCTCCACTTT
TRBV10-3,.,.,TRBJ1-5,CAISDRDATSNQPQHF,TGTGCCATCAGTGATCGGGACGCTACGAGCAATCAGCCCCAGCATTTT
TRBV7-6,many,.,TRBJ1-1,CASSLGEVTEAFF,TGTGCCAGCAGCTTAGGAGAAGTCACTGAAGCTTTCTTT
TRBV7-9,many,.,TRBJ1-1,CASSLGSQGPVGSF,TGTGCCAGCAGCTTAGGCTCACAGGGCCCCGTGGGTTCTTTT
TRBV4-2,.,.,TRBJ2-7,CVSSQDGGSWGYEQYF,TGTGTCAGCAGCCAAGATGGGGGAAGCTGGGGCTACGAGCAGTACTTC